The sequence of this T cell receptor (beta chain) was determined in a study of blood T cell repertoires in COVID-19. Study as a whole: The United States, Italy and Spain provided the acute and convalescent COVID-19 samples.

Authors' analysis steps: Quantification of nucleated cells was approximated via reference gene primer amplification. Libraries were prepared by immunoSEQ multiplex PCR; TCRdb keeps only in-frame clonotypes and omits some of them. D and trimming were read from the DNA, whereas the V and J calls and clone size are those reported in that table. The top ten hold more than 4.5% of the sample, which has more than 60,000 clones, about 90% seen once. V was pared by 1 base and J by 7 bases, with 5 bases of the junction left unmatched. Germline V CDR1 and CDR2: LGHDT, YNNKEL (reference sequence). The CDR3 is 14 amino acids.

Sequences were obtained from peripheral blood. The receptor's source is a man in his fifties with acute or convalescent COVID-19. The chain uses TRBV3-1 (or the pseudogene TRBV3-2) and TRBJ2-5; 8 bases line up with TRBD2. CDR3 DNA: TGTGCCAGCAGCCAAGGAGCGGGAGTAGTGACCCAGTACTTC. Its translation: CASSQGAGVVTQYF.